What follows describes a single TCR beta chain. Its antigen remains undetermined. No clone much larger than this one lies a single base away; base qualities are absent. The data were obtained in a study of metastatic and nonmetastatic thyroid tumors (dated by TCRdb to about 2020). For context, the study as a whole: The researchers compared repertoires between peripheral blood samples and tumor or nodule tissue samples from patients with malignant or benign thyroid disease. The paper's findings and limits, for the study overall: In both blood and tumor samples, malignant tumors were reported to have significantly higher TCR beta diversity than benign nodules.

None of the patients had been given any treatment before thyroid surgery. Patient clinical samples collected from about 2011 to 2019 were retrospectively analysed using T-cell receptor beta sequencing. Germline trimming amounts to 2 bases on V and 4 bases on J, with 9 as the count of junction bases outside the gene matches. As encoded in the germline V gene, CDR1 is SGDLS while CDR2 is YYNGEE. Spanning cysteine to phenylalanine, the CDR3 consists of 15 amino acids. Only the CDR3 part of the read is kept: 45 bases, read in frame from the first base. Receptors were amplified or captured by PCR. The run used an Illumina HiSeq 4000. The TCR beta-chain CDR3 region of each patient was profiled by high-throughput sequencing. The authors' analysis ran thus. A classifier to discriminate distant-metastatic papillary thyroid cancer patients was built from CDR3 differences across clinicopathological groups. The Shannon index was used to measure repertoire diversity, and the Morisita-Horn index was used to measure how similar tumor and blood repertoires were. TCRdb's own reprocessing of the public reads used fastp at Q25 and MiXCR and kept productive beta chains. These V and J calls originate from TCRdb's pipeline instead of the authors' own analysis. The sample table contains roughly 18,000 clones; only one count was recorded for less than 35% of them. 20% to 25% of the sample goes to the ten largest clones.

The source of this sequence is a female donor with papillary thyroid cancer or a benign thyroid nodule (not recorded which). Some clones in this sample may be carry-over from other donors' samples. The chain joins TRBV9 to TRBJ2-7; a stretch of 7 junction bases matches TRBD1. The material sequenced was adjacent normal tissue. The base sequence is TGTGCCAGCAGCGTCGCCGGGACAGCGGATTACGAGCAGTACTTC. It is translated as CASSVAGTADYEQYF.